This TCR beta chain was sequenced for a study of Siglec-9 on CD8 T cells in melanoma. Study-wide findings and caveats: In melanoma tumors, a Siglec-9-marked effector memory CD8+ subset reportedly appeared to accumulate.

With 5 bases removed from V and 2 bases from J, the gap between germline ends came to 16 bases. Germline V gene lookup returns CDR1 MNHNS and CDR2 SASEGT. The length of the CDR3 is 15 residues. Libraries were prepared by immunoSEQ multiplex PCR; TCRdb keeps only in-frame clonotypes and omits some of them. The repertoire holds about 36,000 clones, with approximately 84% as singletons. Note on this clone: Antigen specificity is unknown.

The V and J genes are TRBV6-1 and TRBJ2-7; D is perhaps TRBD1 or TRBD2 (5 bases each). The sequencing input was Siglec-9- CD8+ T cells sorted from blood. The receptor comes from a human donor in good health. The CDR3, as DNA: TGTGCCAGCAGTTTAACGTGGGACGGGACCTACGAGCAGTACTTC. This encodes CASSLTWDGTYEQYF.